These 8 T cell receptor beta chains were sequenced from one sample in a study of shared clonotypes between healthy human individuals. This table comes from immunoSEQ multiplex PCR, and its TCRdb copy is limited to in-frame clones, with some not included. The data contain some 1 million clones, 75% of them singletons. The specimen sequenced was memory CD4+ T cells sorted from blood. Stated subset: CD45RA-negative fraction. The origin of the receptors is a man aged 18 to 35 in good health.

The CDR3 DNA reads TGTGCCAGCAGTCCAGGGGTATTGGGAGGCTACACCTTC. Amino acids: CASSPGVLGGYTF. V is TRBV11-2 and J is TRBJ1-2; D is perhaps TRBD1 (6 bases). V was shortened by 6 bases and J by 8 bases, with 16 bases between the two germline ends. This CDR3 comprises 13 residues. CDR1 is SGHAT and CDR2 is FQNNGV in the germline V gene.

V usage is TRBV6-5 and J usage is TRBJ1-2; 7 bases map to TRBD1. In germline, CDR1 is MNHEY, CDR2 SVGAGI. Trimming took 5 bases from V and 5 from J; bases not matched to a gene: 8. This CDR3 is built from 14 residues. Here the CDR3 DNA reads TGTGCCAGCAGTCCCGACAGGGTGAAATATGGCTACACCTTC. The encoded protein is CASSPDRVKYGYTF.

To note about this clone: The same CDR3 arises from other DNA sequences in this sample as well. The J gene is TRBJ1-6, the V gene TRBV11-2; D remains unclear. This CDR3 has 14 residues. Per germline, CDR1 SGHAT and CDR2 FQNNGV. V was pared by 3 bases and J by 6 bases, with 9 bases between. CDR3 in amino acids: CASSFGAGNSPLHF. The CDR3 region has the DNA TGTGCCAGCAGCTTCGGTGCTGGTAATTCACCCCTCCACTTT. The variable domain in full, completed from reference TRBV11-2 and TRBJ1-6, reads EAGVAQSPRYKIIEKRQSVAFWCNPISGHATLYWYQQILGQGPKLLIQFQNNGVVDDSQLPKDRFSAERLKGVDSTLKIQPAKLEDSAVYLCASSFGAGNSPLHFGNGTRLTVT.

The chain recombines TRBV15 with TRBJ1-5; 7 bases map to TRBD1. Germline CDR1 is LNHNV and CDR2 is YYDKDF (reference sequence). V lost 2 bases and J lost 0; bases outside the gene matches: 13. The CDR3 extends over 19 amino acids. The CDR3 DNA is TGTGCCACCAGCAGACCTACCATGGACAGGTTGAATAGCAATCAGCCCCAGCATTTT. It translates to CATSRPTMDRLNSNQPQHF. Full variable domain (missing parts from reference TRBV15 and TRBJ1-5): DAMVIQNPRYQVTQFGKPVTLSCSQTLNHNVMYWYQQKSSQAPKLLFHYYDKDFNNEADTPDNFQSRRPNTSFCFLDIRSPGLGDTAMYLCATSRPTMDRLNSNQPQHFGDGTRLSIL.

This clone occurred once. The CDR3 DNA follows: TGTGCCAGCAGCTCGGACAGGCTCTACGAGCAGTACTTC. Protein sequence: CASSSDRLYEQYF. The V and J genes are TRBV5-4 and TRBJ2-7; 7 bases line up with TRBD1. From germline, CDR1 is SGHNT and CDR2 YYREEE (reference sequence). There are 13 residues in the CDR3. The trim removed 3 bases at V and 3 bases at J, leaving 3 bases unmatched.

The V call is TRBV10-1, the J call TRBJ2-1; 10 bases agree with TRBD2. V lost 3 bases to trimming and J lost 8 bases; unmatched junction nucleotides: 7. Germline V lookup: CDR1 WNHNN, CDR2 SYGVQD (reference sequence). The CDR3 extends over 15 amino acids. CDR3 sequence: CASSESSGGTDEQFF. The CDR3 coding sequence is TGCGCCAGCAGTGAAAGTAGCGGGGGGACGGATGAGCAGTTCTTC.

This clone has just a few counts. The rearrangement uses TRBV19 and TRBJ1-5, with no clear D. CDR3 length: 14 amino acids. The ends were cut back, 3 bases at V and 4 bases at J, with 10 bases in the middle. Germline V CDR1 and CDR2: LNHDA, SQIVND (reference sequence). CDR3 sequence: CASSMREGNQPQHF. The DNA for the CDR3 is TGTGCCAGTAGTATGAGGGAAGGTAATCAGCCCCAGCATTTT.

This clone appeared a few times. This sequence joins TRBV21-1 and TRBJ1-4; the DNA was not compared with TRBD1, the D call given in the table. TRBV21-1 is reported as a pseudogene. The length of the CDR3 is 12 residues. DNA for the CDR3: TGTGCCAGCAGCGGCTCTAATGAAAAACTGTTTTTT. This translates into CASSGSNEKLFF.